The 9 T cell receptor beta chains below all came from one sample that was sequenced in a study of CD8 T cells in ankylosing spondylitis. In TCRdb, the 5' RACE reads were re-called with MiXCR into one record per CDR3 protein. The repertoire has 180,000 or so distinct CDR3 sequences, approximately 10% of them found once; the top ten carry approximately 32%. Sample: blood, either unsorted or a sorted T cell fraction (not recorded which). The receptor set was obtained from a male donor with ankylosing spondylitis or in good health (not recorded which).

At least ten counts were recorded for this clonotype. The rearrangement links TRBV20-1 to TRBJ1-1, with D unclear. The CDR3 is made up of 14 amino acids. Germline values: CDR1 DFQATT, CDR2 SNEGSKA (reference sequence). Trimming shortened V by 3 bases and J by 0 bases, and 11 bases separated the two germline ends. The CDR3 DNA is TGCAGTGCTAGTTTCAGCGGCATGAACACTGAAGCTTTCTTT. The encoded protein is CSASFSGMNTEAFF.

This clonotype was counted many times. The gene calls are TRBV29-1 and TRBJ2-1; D possibly corresponds to TRBD1 (5 bases). CDR3 length: 12 amino acids. Germline CDR1 SQVTM, CDR2 ANQGSEA. The ends were cut back, 4 bases at V and 5 bases at J, with 9 bases in the middle. This CDR3 reads CSVGTPDNEQFF. In nucleotides, the CDR3 is TGCAGCGTTGGGACACCCGACAATGAGCAGTTCTTC.

This clonotype was detected ten times or more. The rearrangement uses TRBV5-1 and TRBJ2-3, with 9 bases aligning to TRBD2. In germline, CDR1 is SGHRS, CDR2 YFSETQ. The CDR3 totals 19 residues. V shed 0 bases and J 0 bases; nucleotides not matched to a gene: 11. CDR3 sequence (DNA): TGCGCCAGCAGCTTGGAAATGAGCGGGGGGAATCCTAGCACAGATACGCAGTATTTT. Protein: CASSLEMSGGNPSTDTQYF.

There are many counts of this clonotype. V usage is TRBV30 and J usage is TRBJ1-5; 7 bases map to TRBD1. The CDR3 extends over 15 amino acids. The germline CDR1 and CDR2 sequences are GTSNPN and SVGIG (reference sequence). V shed 2 bases, J shed 3 bases, and the junction held 7 bases outside the gene matches. This CDR3 reads CAWSFGTAYNQPQHF. CDR3 sequence (DNA): TGTGCCTGGAGTTTTGGGACAGCCTACAATCAGCCCCAGCATTTT.

The chain combines TRBV3-1 with TRBJ1-1; TRBD1 might be the D (5 bases). Trimming pared 4 bases from V and 4 bases from J, leaving 16 bases between. Germline CDR1 LGHDT, CDR2 YNNKEL (reference sequence). The CDR3 sequence is 15 residues long. CDR3 region: CASSPRGVRGTEAFF. The DNA of the CDR3 is TGTGCCAGCAGCCCTCGGGGGGTACGGGGCACTGAAGCTTTCTTT.

This clonotype was counted at least ten times. The chain joins TRBV18 to TRBJ2-4, with TRBD1 identical over 9 bases. The trim removed 4 bases at V and 6 bases at J, leaving 1 base unmatched. This CDR3 has 13 residues. Germline lookup yields CDR1 KGHSH and CDR2 LQKENI. The CDR3 bases are TGTGCCAGCTCACAGACAGGGGGAAACATTCAGTACTTC. The encoded protein is CASSQTGGNIQYF.

The chain carries TRBV12-3 or TRBV12-4 and TRBJ1-2; 8 positions match TRBD1. There are 14 residues in the CDR3. Trimming took 3 bases from V and 5 from J; bases not matched to a gene: 5. The CDR3 protein is CASSFGQGEYGYTF. CDR3 nucleotides: TGTGCCAGCAGTTTTGGACAGGGAGAATATGGCTACACCTTC.

Concerning this clonotype: A much larger clone lies a single base off, so this may be a read error. The gene calls are TRBV12-3 or TRBV12-4 and TRBJ1-1, with D maybe TRBD1 (6 bases). The CDR3 extends over 14 amino acids. Trimming pared 5 bases from V and 6 bases from J, leaving 16 bases between. The CDR3 DNA follows: TGTGCCAGCAGTCCCTCAGGGGTGGACTCTGAAGCTTTCTTT. This gives the protein CASSPSGVDSEAFF.

This clonotype has more than one count but fewer than ten. The chain recombines TRBV7-9 with TRBJ1-1; 10 positions agree with TRBD1. The CDR3 has 15 residues. Trimming took 4 bases from V and 3 from J; bases not matched to a gene: 5. Per the germline V gene, CDR1 is SEHNR and CDR2 is FQNEAQ (reference sequence). The CDR3: CASSSYGTGDTEAFF. The CDR3 bases are TGTGCCAGCAGCTCTTACGGGACAGGGGACACTGAAGCTTTCTTT.